This is a list of T cell receptor beta chains from one sample in a study of blood T cell repertoires in COVID-19. The method was immunoSEQ multiplex PCR; TCRdb's version includes in-frame clones alone and lacks a portion of them. The sample lists about 22,000 clones; 80% to 90% were seen once. Material for sequencing was peripheral blood. The receptors come from a human donor with active COVID-19. The donor label of this sample is uncertain. Both conserved end residues are part of each CDR3. A D gene is named only where the DNA matches it firmly. Size tells how often a clone was seen (once, few, many) or the class of an expanded clone, and some rows leave it out.

TRBV5-1	TRBJ1-1	TRBD1	.	TGCGCCAGCAGTGGACAGGGGGGGAACACTGAAGCTTTCTTT	CASSGQGGNTEAFF
TRBV7-3	TRBJ2-2	.	once	TGTGCCAGCAGCTTATCTCCCGGGGAGCTGTTTTTT	CASSLSPGELFF
TRBV5-1	TRBJ1-1	TRBD1	.	TGCGCCAGCAGCTCAGGGGGCATGAACACTGAAGCTTTCTTT	CASSSGGMNTEAFF
TRBV2	TRBJ2-3	.	.	TGTGCCTCTCGCGGGGCCCTAGTGGATACGCAGTATTTT	CASRGALVDTQYF
TRBV5-5	TRBJ1-1	.	.	TGTGCCAGCAGCTTGGACCGACCCGGGGTTATCACTGAAGCTTTCTTT	CASSLDRPGVITEAFF
TRBV5-6	TRBJ1-1	.	.	TGTGCCAGCAGGGGAAGGGGAACTGAAGCTTTCTTT	CASRGRGTEAFF
TRBV2	TRBJ1-2	.	.	TGTGCCAGCAACCAACGTGAGGGCGGCTATGGCTACACCTTC	CASNQREGGYGYTF
TRBV30	TRBJ2-2	.	.	TGTGCCTGGGGTCCGGGGATAACCGGGGAGCTGTTTTTT	CAWGPGITGELFF
TRBV6-2/TRBV6-3	TRBJ2-7	TRBD2	once	TGTGCCAGCAGCCGGACTAGCGGCTCCTACGAGCAGTACTTC	CASSRTSGSYEQYF
TRBV7-2	TRBJ2-4	TRBD1	.	TGTGCCAGCAGCTATCTAACCGGGACAGTTTTAAACATTCAGTACTTC	CASSYLTGTVLNIQYF
TRBV27	TRBJ2-7	.	once	TGTGCCAGCAATCCGGGGTCCTACGAGCAGTACTTC	CASNPGSYEQYF
TRBV14	TRBJ1-1	TRBD1	.	TGTGCCAGCAGCCAAGATCAAATCCTGGACAGGGAAGCTTTCTTT	CASSQDQILDREAFF
TRBV27	TRBJ2-7	TRBD2	once	TGTGCCAGCAGAGTAGGGAGGGGTTCCTCCTACGAGCAGTACTTC	CASRVGRGSSYEQYF
TRBV11-2	TRBJ2-7	.	.	TGTGCCAGCAGCTTAGAGCGGGATACCCCTTCCTACGAGCAGTACTTC	CASSLERDTPSYEQYF
TRBV3-1/TRBV3-2	TRBJ1-2	.	.	TGTGCCAGCAGCCCCGGACAGTATGGCTACACCTTC	CASSPGQYGYTF
TRBV18	TRBJ2-3	TRBD2	.	TGTGCCAGCTCACCGGGGGGGAAAGAATTTTCTACCCCCACAGATACGCAGTATTTT	CASSPGGKEFSTPTDTQYF
TRBV6-5	TRBJ1-4	.	.	TGTGCCAGCAGTTACTCGACCCGACAGGCTGAAAAACTGTTTTTT	CASSYSTRQAEKLFF
TRBV2	TRBJ2-6	.	.	TGTGCCAGCAGCGGGTACTCTGGGGCCAACGTCCTGACTTTC	CASSGYSGANVLTF
TRBV20-1	TRBJ2-7	TRBD2	.	TGCAGTGCGGGGGGGGACTACGAGCAGTACTTC	CSAGGDYEQYF
TRBV4-3	TRBJ2-7	TRBD2	.	TGCGCCAGCAGCCAAGGGGCCTACGGGGGGGCCTGGTACGAGCAGTACTTC	CASSQGAYGGAWYEQYF